These 32 T cell receptor beta chains share one sample of origin, sequenced in a study of blood T cell repertoires in COVID-19. Method: immunoSEQ multiplex PCR; TCRdb's copy keeps in-frame clones and lacks some. The data show around 200,000 clones, roughly 77% seen once. Material for sequencing was PBMCs or T cells enriched from blood (not recorded which). Receptor source: a man aged 40-49 years who had recovered from COVID-19.

The chain uses TRBV6-5 and TRBJ2-1; D is unclear. The CDR3 has 11 amino acids. Germline V gene data show CDR1 as MNHEY and CDR2 as SVGAGI. The V end lost 5 bases, the J end lost 7 bases, and 6 bases lay between the germline ends. This chain's CDR3 is CASSRLNEQFF. CDR3 sequence (DNA): TGTGCCAGCAGTCGACTGAATGAGCAGTTCTTC.

The genes are TRBV3-1 (or the pseudogene TRBV3-2) and TRBJ1-5; 7 bases are shared with TRBD1. The CDR3 totals 15 residues. From germline, CDR1 is LGHDT and CDR2 YNNKEL (reference sequence). The trim removed 2 bases at V and 4 bases at J, leaving 5 bases unmatched. CDR3 residues: CASSQMTGRNQPQHF. The DNA of the CDR3 is TGTGCCAGCAGCCAAATGACAGGGCGGAATCAGCCCCAGCATTTT.

The chain combines TRBV4-1 with TRBJ2-1, with 14 positions matching TRBD2. The CDR3 sequence is 16 residues long. The V and J ends lost 3 bases and 8 bases, in that order; junction bases with no gene match: 6. CDR1 MGHRA and CDR2 YSYEKL come from the germline V gene. CDR3 coding DNA: TGCGCCAGCAGCCAGGGGACTAGCGGGAGTGGTGATGAGCAGTTCTTC. Translated: CASSQGTSGSGDEQFF.

For this clone: At one of its ends the junction is not consistent with the germline gene, which may arise from a read error. The chain carries TRBV5-5 and TRBJ1-1, with D unresolved. The CDR3 runs to 13 residues. Germline values: CDR1 SGHKS, CDR2 YYEKEE (reference sequence). The CDR3 reads CASSFDSPTEGVF. CDR3 DNA sequence: TGTGCCAGCAGCTTCGACTCCCCTACCGAGGGTGTCTTT.

This clone came up once. The chain is built from TRBV6-5 and TRBJ1-1, with 7 bases that match TRBD1. V shed 5 bases and J 5 bases; nucleotides not matched to a gene: 8. CDR3 length: 14 amino acids. Per germline, CDR1 MNHEY and CDR2 SVGAGI. The CDR3 is CASSPQGVLTEAFF. CDR3 sequence (DNA): TGTGCCAGCAGTCCCCAGGGGGTGCTGACTGAAGCTTTCTTT.

The chain employs TRBV3-1 (or the pseudogene TRBV3-2) and TRBJ1-1; D not resolved. CDR1 is LGHDT and CDR2 is YNNKEL in the germline V gene (reference sequence). The CDR3 has 15 amino acids. Trimming cost V 3 bases and J 7 bases, with 18 bases left between them. CDR3 protein: CASSHTSGIRGEAFF. In nucleotides, the CDR3 is TGTGCCAGCAGCCACACGTCGGGGATTCGGGGTGAAGCTTTCTTT.

V usage is TRBV2 and J usage is TRBJ2-7; D possibly corresponds to TRBD2 (6 bases). The CDR3 extends over 15 amino acids. Trimming removed 9 bases at V and 1 base at J, with 19 bases between. Per the germline V gene, CDR1 is SNHLY and CDR2 is FYNNEI. CDR3 sequence: CASGFTGTASYEQYF. CDR3 nucleotides: TGTGCCAGTGGGTTTACCGGGACTGCATCCTACGAGCAGTACTTC.

The chain has TRBV30 and TRBJ1-2; 8 nucleotides agree with TRBD1. CDR3 length: 15 amino acids. Germline assignment: CDR1 GTSNPN and CDR2 SVGIG (reference sequence). Unmatched junction bases numbered 18, after V lost 4 bases and J lost 11 bases. The DNA for the CDR3 is TGTGCCTGGACCCGACCGACAGGGGCTTATAGAGATTACACCTTC. Translation: CAWTRPTGAYRDYTF.

J is TRBJ2-7 and V is TRBV27; 14 positions agree with TRBD2. Trimming at V came to 5 bases and at J to 4 bases, leaving 4 bases not matched to a gene. CDR1 MNHEY and CDR2 SMNVEV come from the germline V gene (reference sequence). The CDR3 loop spans 15 amino acids. CDR3 loop: CASSTGTSGSYEQYF. As DNA, the CDR3 is TGTGCCAGCAGTACCGGGACTAGCGGGAGTTACGAGCAGTACTTC.

The rearrangement uses TRBV7-8 and TRBJ2-5, with a weak D call TRBD1 (6 bases). The CDR3 sequence is 16 residues long. Germline values: CDR1 SGHVS, CDR2 FQNEAQ. V lost 6 bases, J lost 0 bases, and 17 bases lay in between. CDR3 sequence reads: CASRMRTVSYQETQYF. DNA for the CDR3: TGTGCCAGCAGGATGAGGACAGTTAGTTACCAAGAGACCCAGTACTTC.

The chain joins TRBV15 to TRBJ1-1; no clear D gene. CDR1 LNHNV and CDR2 YYDKDF come from the germline V gene (reference sequence). The V and J ends lost 3 bases and 1 base respectively, with 12 bases between them. CDR3 length: 15 residues. The CDR3 here is CATSSGWEGNTEAFF. In nucleotides, the CDR3 is TGTGCCACCAGCAGCGGCTGGGAGGGGAACACTGAAGCTTTCTTT. Full variable domain (missing parts from reference TRBV15 and TRBJ1-1): DAMVIQNPRYQVTQFGKPVTLSCSQTLNHNVMYWYQQKSSQAPKLLFHYYDKDFNNEADTPDNFQSRRPNTSFCFLDIRSPGLGDTAMYLCATSSGWEGNTEAFFGQGTRLTVV.

The genes are TRBV7-3 and TRBJ1-4; TRBD1 might be the D (5 bases). The CDR3 length is 13 residues. Trimming took off 1 base at V and 11 bases at J, with 11 bases between the two ends. Germline CDR1 and CDR2: SGHTA and FQGTGA. The CDR3 protein is CASSLRRGEKLFF. DNA for the CDR3: TGTGCCAGCAGCTTAAGGAGGGGTGAGAAACTGTTTTTT.

The chain has TRBV3-1 (or the pseudogene TRBV3-2) and TRBJ2-4, with D possibly TRBD1 on 6 matching bases. The CDR3 consists of 13 residues. V shed 3 bases and J shed 13 bases, with 16 bases lying between them. Germline V gene sequence: CDR1 LGHDT, CDR2 YNNKEL (reference sequence). CDR3 nucleotide sequence: TGTGCCAGCAGCCACGCACAACAGGGTAACCAGTACTTC. Protein: CASSHAQQGNQYF.

This chain's CDR3 is CASSGQRRGLRSTGELFF. For the CDR3, the DNA is TGTGCCAGCAGCGGACAGAGACGAGGGTTAAGGTCCACCGGGGAGCTGTTTTTT. The genes are TRBV7-2 and TRBJ2-2; the D gene is possibly TRBD1 (6 bases). CDR1 is SGHTA, CDR2 FQGNSA, per germline. V shed 5 bases and J shed 4 bases, with 23 bases lying between them. CDR3 size: 18 residues.

This clone was recorded at least ten times. The chain is built from TRBV9 and TRBJ2-7; the match to TRBD1 covers 8 bases. CDR3 length equals 12 residues. CDR1 is SGDLS, CDR2 YYNGEE, per germline. The V gene end was trimmed by 3 bases and the J gene end by 6 bases; junction bases not matched to a gene: 2. CDR3 in DNA: TGTGCCAGCAGCGCTACAGGGGGCGAGCAGTACTTC. Its translation: CASSATGGEQYF.

Concerning this clone: A much larger clone sits a single nucleotide away, making a read error possible. V usage is TRBV5-6 and J usage is TRBJ2-7, with a tentative D call TRBD2 (5 bases). The CDR3 covers 12 residues. The germline V gene has CDR1 SGHDT and CDR2 YYEEEE. Trimming stripped 4 bases from V and 1 base from J, with 6 bases between. The CDR3 sequence: CASSPGSYEQYF. For the CDR3, the DNA is TGTGCCAGCAGCCCGGGATCCTACGAGCAGTACTTC.

The chain employs TRBV4-1 and TRBJ1-2; no firm D call. Trimming stripped 1 base from V and 4 bases from J, with 10 bases between. The CDR3 length is 14 residues. Per the germline V gene, CDR1 is MGHRA and CDR2 is YSYEKL. The CDR3 loop is CASSQVRGGYGYTF. CDR3 coding DNA: TGCGCCAGCAGCCAAGTCCGCGGCGGCTATGGCTACACCTTC.

CDR3 protein: CASSWTGATEAFF. The CDR3 coding sequence is TGCGCCAGCAGCTGGACAGGGGCCACTGAAGCTTTCTTT. The chain links TRBV5-1 to TRBJ1-1; 9 positions agree with TRBD1. CDR1 is SGHRS and CDR2 is YFSETQ in the germline V gene. After removal of 3 bases from V and 4 bases from J, the junction contained 1 base not matched to a gene. CDR3 length: 13 residues.

The sample holds many counts of this clone. The gene calls are TRBV3-1 (or the pseudogene TRBV3-2) and TRBJ1-2; TRBD1 aligns across 8 bases. The CDR3 runs to 14 residues. With 5 bases clipped from V and 3 bases from J, the junction kept 5 bases outside the gene matches. Germline CDR1 reads LGHDT; CDR2 reads YNNKEL (reference sequence). CDR3 sequence (DNA): TGTGCCAGCAGCGAAGCGACAGGGGACTATGGCTACACCTTC. It translates to CASSEATGDYGYTF.

The chain has TRBV19 and TRBJ1-1; tentatively, D is TRBD1 (5 bases). Germline loops: CDR1 LNHDA, CDR2 SQIVND (reference sequence). The germline V and J ends were trimmed by 7 bases and 4 bases, with 25 bases remaining between them. CDR3 length: 17 amino acids. CDR3 in DNA: TGTGCCAGTAAGTCCTTGACACCATTTCGGGGGTTCACTGAAGCTTTCTTT. This translates into CASKSLTPFRGFTEAFF. Drawing the rest from reference TRBV19 and TRBJ1-1, the complete variable domain is DGGITQSPKYLFRKEGQNVTLSCEQNLNHDAMYWYRQDPGQGLRLIYYSQIVNDFQKGDIAEGYSVSREKKESFPLTVTSAQKNPTAFYLCASKSLTPFRGFTEAFFGQGTRLTVV.

The V call is TRBV18, the J call TRBJ1-2; D perhaps matches TRBD1 (6 bases). Germline loops: CDR1 KGHSH, CDR2 LQKENI. CDR3 length: 14 residues. Trimming shortened V by 2 bases and J by 8 bases, and 15 bases separated the two germline ends. The CDR3 is CASSPITGRSGYTF. Here the CDR3 DNA reads TGTGCCAGCTCACCAATAACAGGGCGGAGCGGCTACACCTTC.

This clone is a singleton in its sample. This chain joins TRBV27 and TRBJ1-3, with TRBD1 matching over 10 bases. Trimming at V came to 6 bases and at J to 1 base, leaving 3 bases not matched to a gene. The length of the CDR3 is 15 residues. CDR1 and CDR2 (germline): MNHEY, SMNVEV (reference sequence). Here the CDR3 reads CASSRQGASGNTIYF. In nucleotides, the CDR3 is TGTGCCAGCAGCCGACAGGGGGCATCTGGAAACACCATATATTTT.

The chain is built from TRBV2 and TRBJ2-2; 10 nucleotides line up with TRBD2. The CDR3 runs 15 residues. The germline V gene has CDR1 SNHLY and CDR2 FYNNEI. V lost 9 bases and J lost 8; bases outside the gene matches: 12. The CDR3, as DNA: TGTGCCAGACAATCCGGGACTAGCGTCGCGGGGGAGCTGTTTTTT. Its translation: CARQSGTSVAGELFF.

In DNA form, the CDR3 reads TGTGCCAGCTCACCACTGGGACAGGGTTCCTACAATGAGCAGTTCTTC. Translated, it gives CASSPLGQGSYNEQFF. This rearrangement joins TRBV18 to TRBJ2-1; 9 bases fit TRBD1. The CDR3 is 16 residues long. Germline assignment: CDR1 KGHSH and CDR2 LQKENI. With V trimmed by 1 base and J by 1 base, 2 bases remained unmatched.

This sequence joins TRBV2 and TRBJ1-2, with TRBD1 matching 8 bases. Germline assignment: CDR1 SNHLY and CDR2 FYNNEI. The CDR3 has 16 amino acids. The ends lost 3 bases at V and 0 bases at J; junction bases unmatched: 6. In DNA form, the CDR3 reads TGTGCCAGCAGTGAGGGCCGACAGGGGACTAACTATGGCTACACCTTC. Translated, it gives CASSEGRQGTNYGYTF.

V is TRBV3-1 (or the pseudogene TRBV3-2) and J is TRBJ2-1, with unresolved D. Germline V gives CDR1 LGHDT, CDR2 YNNKEL (reference sequence). V lost 1 base and J 9 bases, leaving 7 bases between the germline ends. There are 12 residues in the CDR3. In DNA form, the CDR3 reads TGTGCCAGCAGCCAAGGGCTAGTTGAGCAGTTCTTC. Protein: CASSQGLVEQFF.

V and J are TRBV27 and TRBJ2-3, with 7 bases fitting TRBD1. J was trimmed by 1 base and V by 6 bases; bases with no gene match: 10. The CDR3 runs to 16 residues. From germline, CDR1 is MNHEY and CDR2 SMNVEV (reference sequence). The CDR3 loop is CASSQQGLGGTDTQYF. CDR3 nucleotide sequence: TGTGCCAGCAGCCAACAGGGGCTGGGGGGCACAGATACGCAGTATTTT.

The V gene is TRBV7-9, the J gene TRBJ1-1; D gene uncertain. The CDR3 extends over 12 amino acids. Trimming shortened V by 4 bases and J by 8 bases, and 11 bases separated the two germline ends. Germline V gene lookup returns CDR1 SEHNR and CDR2 FQNEAQ (reference sequence). The CDR3 sequence: CASSWAGREAFF. The CDR3 DNA follows: TGTGCCAGCAGCTGGGCTGGGAGGGAAGCTTTCTTT.

The J gene is TRBJ2-5, the V gene TRBV2; tentative D call: TRBD1 (6 bases). Trimming pared 4 bases from V and 1 base from J, leaving 10 bases between. Looked up from germline, CDR1 is SNHLY and CDR2 is FYNNEI. This CDR3 spans 14 amino acids. The DNA for the CDR3 is TGTGCCAGCAGTGGGGCAGGGGCCCAAGAGACCCAGTACTTC. Translating it yields CASSGAGAQETQYF. Together with reference TRBV2 and TRBJ2-5, the CDR3 gives the full variable domain: EPEVTQTPSHQVTQMGQEVILRCVPISNHLYFYWYRQILGQKVEFLVSFYNNEISEKSEIFDDQFSVERPDGSNFTLKIRSTKLEDSAMYFCASSGAGAQETQYFGPGTRLLVL.

The chain joins TRBV10-2 to TRBJ1-5; weak D call: TRBD1 (6 bases). Germline-derived CDR1 and CDR2 are WSHSY and SAAADI. The V gene lost 8 bases and the J gene lost 6 bases, with 23 bases spanning the gap. The CDR3 loop spans 16 amino acids. CDR3 protein: CASALAGGASFQPQHF. Written as DNA, the CDR3 is TGCGCCAGCGCACTCGCTGGGGGGGCATCGTTTCAGCCCCAGCATTTT.

The chain recombines TRBV15 with TRBJ2-1; D is unresolved. This CDR3 is built from 13 residues. The V end was cut by 0 bases, the J end by 8 bases, with 8 bases between. In germline, CDR1 is LNHNV, CDR2 YYDKDF (reference sequence). Here the CDR3 DNA reads TGTGCCACCAGCAGAGATTACATCGATGAGCAGTTCTTC. Protein product: CATSRDYIDEQFF.

This chain uses TRBV11-1 with TRBJ1-1; no firm D call. Trimming pared 1 base from V and 7 bases from J, leaving 10 bases between. The CDR3 extends over 13 amino acids. The germline gives CDR1 SGHAT, CDR2 FQDESV (reference sequence). The CDR3 region is CASSLGLRGEAFF. The CDR3 nucleotides read TGTGCCAGCAGCTTAGGGCTCCGAGGTGAAGCTTTCTTT.